Reported below is one T cell receptor beta chain. Its antigen is currently unknown. This CDR3 has 13 residues. Germline CDR1 and CDR2: SEHNR and FQNEAQ (reference sequence). V lost 5 bases to trimming and J lost 12 bases, with 19 bases between them. Using quantitative 5'-RACE with molecular barcodes, the authors made TCR beta libraries. MiXCR, run by TCRdb on the 5' RACE reads, gives a single entry per CDR3 protein. The sample yields about 110,000 distinct CDR3 sequences, around 24% seen once. This record comes from a study of CD8 T cells in ankylosing spondylitis. Study-wide results and caveats: Disease-linked clones bore a CD8+ phenotype and were relatively rare in peripheral blood.

Source material: synovial fluid, either unsorted or a sorted T cell fraction (not recorded which). This chain links TRBV7-9 with TRBJ1-2, with a possible D match to TRBD1 (6 bases). This receptor was obtained from a male donor with ankylosing spondylitis. CDR3 nucleotides: TGTGCCAGCAGCCGTGGGCGGGACACCAAGAACACCTTC. It is translated as CASSRGRDTKNTF.